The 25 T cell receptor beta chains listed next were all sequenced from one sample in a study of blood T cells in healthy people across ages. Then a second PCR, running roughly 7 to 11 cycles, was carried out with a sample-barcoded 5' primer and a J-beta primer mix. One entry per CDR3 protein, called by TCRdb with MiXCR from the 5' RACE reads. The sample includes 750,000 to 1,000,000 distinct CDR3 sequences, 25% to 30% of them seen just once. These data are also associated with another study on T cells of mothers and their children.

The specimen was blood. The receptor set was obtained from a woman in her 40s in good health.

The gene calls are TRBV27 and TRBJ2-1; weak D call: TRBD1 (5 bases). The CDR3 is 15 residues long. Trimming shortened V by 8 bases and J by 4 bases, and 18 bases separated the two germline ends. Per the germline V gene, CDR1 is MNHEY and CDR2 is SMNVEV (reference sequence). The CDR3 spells CASQSWGSGYNEQFF. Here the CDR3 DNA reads TGTGCCAGCCAGTCTTGGGGCAGTGGGTACAATGAGCAGTTCTTC.

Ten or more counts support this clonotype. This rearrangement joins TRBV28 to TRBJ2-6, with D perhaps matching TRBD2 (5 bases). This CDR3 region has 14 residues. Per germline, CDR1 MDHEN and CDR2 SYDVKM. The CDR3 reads CATTRASGANVLTF. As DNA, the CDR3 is TGTGCTACCACGAGGGCCTCTGGGGCCAACGTCCTGACTTTC.

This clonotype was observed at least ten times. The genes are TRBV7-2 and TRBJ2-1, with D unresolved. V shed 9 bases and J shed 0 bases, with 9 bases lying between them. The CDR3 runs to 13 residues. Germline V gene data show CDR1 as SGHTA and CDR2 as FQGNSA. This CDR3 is CASSSRSYNEQFF. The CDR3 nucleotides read TGTGCCAGTAGCAGTCGCTCCTACAATGAGCAGTTCTTC.

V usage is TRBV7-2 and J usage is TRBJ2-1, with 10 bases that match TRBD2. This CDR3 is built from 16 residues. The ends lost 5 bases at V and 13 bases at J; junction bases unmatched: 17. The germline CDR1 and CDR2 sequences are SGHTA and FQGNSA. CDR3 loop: CASSTQASGGQETQFF. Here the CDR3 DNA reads TGTGCCAGCAGCACCCAGGCTAGCGGGGGCCAAGAGACCCAGTTCTTC.

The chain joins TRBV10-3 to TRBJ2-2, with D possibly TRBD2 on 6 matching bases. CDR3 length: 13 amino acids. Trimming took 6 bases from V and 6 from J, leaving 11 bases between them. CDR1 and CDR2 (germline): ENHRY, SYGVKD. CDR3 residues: CAIRPTSSGELFF. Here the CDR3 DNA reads TGTGCCATCAGACCTACTAGCTCCGGGGAGCTGTTTTTT.

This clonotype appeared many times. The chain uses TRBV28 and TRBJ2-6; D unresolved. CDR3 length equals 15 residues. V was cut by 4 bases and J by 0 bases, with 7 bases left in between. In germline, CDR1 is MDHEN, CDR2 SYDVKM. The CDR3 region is CASSSRISGANVLTF. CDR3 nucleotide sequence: TGTGCCAGCAGTTCCAGGATCTCTGGGGCCAACGTCCTGACTTTC.

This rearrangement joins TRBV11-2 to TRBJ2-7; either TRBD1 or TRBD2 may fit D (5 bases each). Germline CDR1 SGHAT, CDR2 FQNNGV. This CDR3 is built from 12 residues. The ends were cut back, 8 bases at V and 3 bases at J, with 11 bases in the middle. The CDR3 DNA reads TGTGCCAGCGGGACCGATATCTACGAGCAGTACTTC. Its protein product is CASGTDIYEQYF.

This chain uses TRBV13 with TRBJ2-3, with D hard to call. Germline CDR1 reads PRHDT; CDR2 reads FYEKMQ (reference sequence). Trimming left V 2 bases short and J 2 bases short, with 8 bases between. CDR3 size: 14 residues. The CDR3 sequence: CASSLPADTDTQYF. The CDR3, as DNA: TGTGCCAGCAGCTTACCGGCGGACACAGATACGCAGTATTTT.

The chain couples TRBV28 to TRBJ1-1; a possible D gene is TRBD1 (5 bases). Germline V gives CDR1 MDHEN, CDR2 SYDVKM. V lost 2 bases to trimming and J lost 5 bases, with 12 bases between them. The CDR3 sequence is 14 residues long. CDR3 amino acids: CASSLGARRTEAFF. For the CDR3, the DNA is TGTGCCAGCAGTTTAGGGGCCCGCCGGACTGAAGCTTTCTTT. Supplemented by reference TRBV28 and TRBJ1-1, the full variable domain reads DVKVTQSSRYLVKRTGEKVFLECVQDMDHENMFWYRQDPGLGLRLIYFSYDVKMKEKGDIPEGYSVSREKKERFSLILESASTNQTSMYLCASSLGARRTEAFFGQGTRLTVV.

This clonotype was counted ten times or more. The CDR3 is CASSAENTGAYGYTF. CDR3 nucleotides: TGTGCCAGCAGCGCAGAAAATACAGGGGCCTATGGCTACACCTTC. The rearrangement joins TRBV7-6 to TRBJ1-2, with 7 bases matching TRBD1. The CDR3 has 15 residues. The J segment lost 4 bases and the V segment lost 5 bases, leaving 10 bases of the junction unmatched. Germline V gene sequence: CDR1 SGHVS, CDR2 FNYEAQ.

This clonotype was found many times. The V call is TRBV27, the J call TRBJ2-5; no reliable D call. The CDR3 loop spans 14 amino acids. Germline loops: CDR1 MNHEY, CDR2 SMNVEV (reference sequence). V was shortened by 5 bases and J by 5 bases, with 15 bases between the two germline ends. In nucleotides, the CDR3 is TGTGCCAGCAGTCCCCTCCTCGTGGGCGAGACCCAGTACTTC. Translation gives CASSPLLVGETQYF.

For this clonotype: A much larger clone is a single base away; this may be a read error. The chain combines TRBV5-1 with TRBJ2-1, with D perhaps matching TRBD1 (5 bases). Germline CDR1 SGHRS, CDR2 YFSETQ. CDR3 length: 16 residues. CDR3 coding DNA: TGCGCCAGCAGCTTGGAACAGACAGCCTCCTACGATGAGCAGTTCTTC. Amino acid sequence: CASSLEQTASYDEQFF. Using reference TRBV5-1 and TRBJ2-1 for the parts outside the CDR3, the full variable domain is KAGVTQTPRYLIKTRGQQVTLSCSPISGHRSVSWYQQTPGQGLQFLFEYFSETQRNKGNFPGRFSGRQFSNSRSEMNVSTLELGDSALYLCASSLEQTASYDEQFFGPGTRLTVL.

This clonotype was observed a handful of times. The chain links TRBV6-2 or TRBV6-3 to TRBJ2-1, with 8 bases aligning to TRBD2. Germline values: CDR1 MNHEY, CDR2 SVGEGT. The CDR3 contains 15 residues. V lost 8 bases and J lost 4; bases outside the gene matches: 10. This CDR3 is CASGSIAGRYNEQFF. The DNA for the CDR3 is TGTGCCAGCGGAAGTATAGCGGGGCGGTACAATGAGCAGTTCTTC.

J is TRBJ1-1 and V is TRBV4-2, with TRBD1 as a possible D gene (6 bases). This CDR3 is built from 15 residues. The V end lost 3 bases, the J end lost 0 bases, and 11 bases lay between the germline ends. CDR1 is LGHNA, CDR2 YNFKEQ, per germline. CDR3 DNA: TGTGCCAGCAGCCAGGGAGACAGGTTGAACACTGAAGCTTTCTTT. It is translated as CASSQGDRLNTEAFF.

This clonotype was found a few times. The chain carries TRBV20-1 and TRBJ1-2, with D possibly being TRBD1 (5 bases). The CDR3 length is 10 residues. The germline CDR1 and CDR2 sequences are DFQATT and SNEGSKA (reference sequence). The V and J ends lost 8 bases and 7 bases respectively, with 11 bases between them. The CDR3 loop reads CSTRGVGYTF. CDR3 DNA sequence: TGCAGTACACGAGGGGTTGGCTACACCTTC.

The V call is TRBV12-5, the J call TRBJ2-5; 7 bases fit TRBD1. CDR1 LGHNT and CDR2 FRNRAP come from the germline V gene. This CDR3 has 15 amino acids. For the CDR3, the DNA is TGTGCGAGGTTAGGACAGGCGCCCTCAGATAGGGCCCAGTACTTC. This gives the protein CARLGQAPSDRAQYF. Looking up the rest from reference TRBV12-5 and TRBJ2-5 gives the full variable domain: DARVTQTPRHKVTEMGQEVTMRCQPILGHNTVFWYRQTMMQGLELLAYFRNRAPLDDSGMPKDRFSAEMPDATLATLKIQPSEPRDSAVYFCARLGQAPSDRAQYFGPGTRLLVL.

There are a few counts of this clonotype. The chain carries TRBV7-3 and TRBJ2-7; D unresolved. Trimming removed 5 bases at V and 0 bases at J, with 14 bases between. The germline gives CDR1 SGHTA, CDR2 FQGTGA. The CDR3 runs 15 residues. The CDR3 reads CASSPNHVSSYEQYF. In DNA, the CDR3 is TGTGCCAGCAGCCCTAACCATGTCAGCTCCTACGAGCAGTACTTC.

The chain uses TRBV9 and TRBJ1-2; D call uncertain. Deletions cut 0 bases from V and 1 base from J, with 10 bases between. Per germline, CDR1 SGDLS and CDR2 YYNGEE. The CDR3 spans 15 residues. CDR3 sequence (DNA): TGTGCCAGCAGCGTAGGTGGGCAGAGTAACTATGGCTACACCTTC. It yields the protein CASSVGGQSNYGYTF.

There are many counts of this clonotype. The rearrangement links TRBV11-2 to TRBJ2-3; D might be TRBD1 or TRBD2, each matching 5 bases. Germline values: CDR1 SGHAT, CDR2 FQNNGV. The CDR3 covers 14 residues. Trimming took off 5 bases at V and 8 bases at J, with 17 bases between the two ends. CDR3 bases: TGTGCCAGCAGCCCAGGGACGGGGTGGGGTACGCAGTATTTT. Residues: CASSPGTGWGTQYF. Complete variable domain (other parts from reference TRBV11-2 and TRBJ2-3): EAGVAQSPRYKIIEKRQSVAFWCNPISGHATLYWYQQILGQGPKLLIQFQNNGVVDDSQLPKDRFSAERLKGVDSTLKIQPAKLEDSAVYLCASSPGTGWGTQYFGPGTRLTVL.

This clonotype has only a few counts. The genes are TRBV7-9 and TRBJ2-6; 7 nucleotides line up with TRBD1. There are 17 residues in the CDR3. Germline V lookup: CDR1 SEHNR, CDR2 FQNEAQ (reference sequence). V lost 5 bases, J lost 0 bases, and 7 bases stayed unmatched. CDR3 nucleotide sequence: TGTGCCAGCAGCACCAGACAGGGCAACTCTGGGGCCAACGTCCTGACTTTC. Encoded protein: CASSTRQGNSGANVLTF.

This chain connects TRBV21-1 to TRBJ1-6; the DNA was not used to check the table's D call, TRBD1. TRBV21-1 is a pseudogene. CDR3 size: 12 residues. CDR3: CASSMTGALLHF. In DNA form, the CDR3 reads TGTGCCAGCAGTATGACAGGGGCCCTCCTCCACTTT.

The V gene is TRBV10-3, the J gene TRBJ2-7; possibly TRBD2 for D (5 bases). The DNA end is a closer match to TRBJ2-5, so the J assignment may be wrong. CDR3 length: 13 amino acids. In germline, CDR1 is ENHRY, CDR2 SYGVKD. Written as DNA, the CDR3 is TGTGCCATCAGTGAGTCGACCGGGAAGACCCAGTACTTC. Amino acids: CAISESTGKTQYF.

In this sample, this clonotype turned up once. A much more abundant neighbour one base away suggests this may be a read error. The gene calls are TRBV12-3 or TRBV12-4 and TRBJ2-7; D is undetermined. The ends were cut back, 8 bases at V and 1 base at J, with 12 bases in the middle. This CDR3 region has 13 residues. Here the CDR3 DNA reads TGTGCCAGCCCCAGCAGCCCTTCCTACGAGCAGTACTTC. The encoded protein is CASPSSPSYEQYF.

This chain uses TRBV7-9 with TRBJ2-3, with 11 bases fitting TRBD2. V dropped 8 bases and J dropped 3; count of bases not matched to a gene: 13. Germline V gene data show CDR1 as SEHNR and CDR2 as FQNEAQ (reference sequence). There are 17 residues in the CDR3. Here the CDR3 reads CASGSPSGGRTTDTQYF. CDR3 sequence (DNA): TGTGCCAGCGGCTCACCTAGCGGGGGGCGGACGACAGATACGCAGTATTTT.

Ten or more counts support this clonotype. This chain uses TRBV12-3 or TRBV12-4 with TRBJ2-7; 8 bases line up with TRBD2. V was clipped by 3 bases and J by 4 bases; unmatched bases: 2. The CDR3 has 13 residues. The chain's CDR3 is CASSLSGRYEQYF. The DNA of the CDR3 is TGTGCCAGCAGTTTGAGCGGGAGATACGAGCAGTACTTC.